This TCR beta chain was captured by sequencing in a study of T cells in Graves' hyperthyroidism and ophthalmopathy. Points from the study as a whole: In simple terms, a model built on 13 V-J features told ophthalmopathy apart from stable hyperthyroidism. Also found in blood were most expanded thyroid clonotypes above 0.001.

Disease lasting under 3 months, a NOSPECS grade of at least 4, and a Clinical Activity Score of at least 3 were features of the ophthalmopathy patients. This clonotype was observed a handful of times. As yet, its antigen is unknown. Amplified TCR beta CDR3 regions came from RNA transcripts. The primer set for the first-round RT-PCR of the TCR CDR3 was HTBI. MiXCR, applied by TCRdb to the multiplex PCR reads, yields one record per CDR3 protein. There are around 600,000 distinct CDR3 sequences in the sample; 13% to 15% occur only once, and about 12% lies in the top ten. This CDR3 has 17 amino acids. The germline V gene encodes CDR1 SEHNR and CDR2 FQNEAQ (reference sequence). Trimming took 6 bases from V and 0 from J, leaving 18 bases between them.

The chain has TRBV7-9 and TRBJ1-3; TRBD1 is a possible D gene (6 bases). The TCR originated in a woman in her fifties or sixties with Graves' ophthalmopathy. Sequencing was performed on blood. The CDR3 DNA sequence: TGTGCCAGCAGTTTTCGTCGCAGGGACAACTCTGGAAACACCATATATTTT. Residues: CASSFRRRDNSGNTIYF.